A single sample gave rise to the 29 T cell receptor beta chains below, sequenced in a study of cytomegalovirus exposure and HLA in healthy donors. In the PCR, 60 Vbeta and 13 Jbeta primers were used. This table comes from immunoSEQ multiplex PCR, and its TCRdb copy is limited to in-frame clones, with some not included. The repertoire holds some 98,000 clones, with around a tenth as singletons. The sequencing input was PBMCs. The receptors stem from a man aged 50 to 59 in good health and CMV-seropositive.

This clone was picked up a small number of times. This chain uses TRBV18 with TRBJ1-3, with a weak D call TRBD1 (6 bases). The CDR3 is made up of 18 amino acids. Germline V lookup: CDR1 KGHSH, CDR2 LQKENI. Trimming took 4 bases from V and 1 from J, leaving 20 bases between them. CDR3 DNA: TGTGCCAGCTCACAAACGGGGGGGCAAGGACCTTCTGGAAACACCATATATTTT. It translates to CASSQTGGQGPSGNTIYF.

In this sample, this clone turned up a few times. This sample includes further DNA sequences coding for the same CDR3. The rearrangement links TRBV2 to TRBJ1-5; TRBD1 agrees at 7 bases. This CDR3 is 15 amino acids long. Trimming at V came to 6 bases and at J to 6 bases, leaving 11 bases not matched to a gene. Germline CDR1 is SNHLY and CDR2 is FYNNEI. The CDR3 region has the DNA TGTGCCAGCAGATTTACAGGGGTCGGGAGTCAGCCCCAGCATTTT. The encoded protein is CASRFTGVGSQPQHF.

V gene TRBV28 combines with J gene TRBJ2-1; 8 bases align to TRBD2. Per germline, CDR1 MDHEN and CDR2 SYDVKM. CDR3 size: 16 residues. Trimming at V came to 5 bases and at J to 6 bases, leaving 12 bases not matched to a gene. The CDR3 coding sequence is TGTGCCAGCAGTCCCCTCGGCGGGAGGTCTGGCAATGAGCAGTTCTTC. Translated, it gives CASSPLGGRSGNEQFF.

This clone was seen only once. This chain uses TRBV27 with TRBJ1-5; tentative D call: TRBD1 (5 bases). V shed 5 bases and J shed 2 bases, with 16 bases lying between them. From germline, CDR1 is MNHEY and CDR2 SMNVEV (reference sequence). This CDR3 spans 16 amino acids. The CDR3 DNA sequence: TGTGCCAGCAGTCGACACCAGGGAGGCGGCAATCAGCCCCAGCATTTT. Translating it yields CASSRHQGGGNQPQHF.

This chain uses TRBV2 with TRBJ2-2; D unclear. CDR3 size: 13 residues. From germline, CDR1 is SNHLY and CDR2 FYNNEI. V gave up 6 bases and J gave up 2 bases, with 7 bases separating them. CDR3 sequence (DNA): TGTGCCAGCAGAGACTTAAACACCGGGGAGCTGTTTTTT. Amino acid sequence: CASRDLNTGELFF.

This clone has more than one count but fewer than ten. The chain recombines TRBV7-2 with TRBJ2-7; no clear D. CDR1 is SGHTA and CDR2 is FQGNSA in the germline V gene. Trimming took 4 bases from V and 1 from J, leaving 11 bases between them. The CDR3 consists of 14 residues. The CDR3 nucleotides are TGTGCCAGCAGCTCCCCTGAGACTTCCTACGAGCAGTACTTC. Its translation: CASSSPETSYEQYF.

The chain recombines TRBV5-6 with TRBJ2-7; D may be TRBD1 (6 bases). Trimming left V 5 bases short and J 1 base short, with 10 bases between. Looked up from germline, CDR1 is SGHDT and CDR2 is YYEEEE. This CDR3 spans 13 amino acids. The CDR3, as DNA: TGTGCCAGCAGTTATGACAGGTCCTACGAGCAGTACTTC. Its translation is CASSYDRSYEQYF.

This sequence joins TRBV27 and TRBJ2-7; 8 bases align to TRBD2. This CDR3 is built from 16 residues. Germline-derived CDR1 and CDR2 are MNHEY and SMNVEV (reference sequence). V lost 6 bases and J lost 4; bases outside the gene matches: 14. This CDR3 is CASRPAIAGWTYEQYF. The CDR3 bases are TGTGCCAGCAGACCCGCTATAGCGGGATGGACTTACGAGCAGTACTTC.

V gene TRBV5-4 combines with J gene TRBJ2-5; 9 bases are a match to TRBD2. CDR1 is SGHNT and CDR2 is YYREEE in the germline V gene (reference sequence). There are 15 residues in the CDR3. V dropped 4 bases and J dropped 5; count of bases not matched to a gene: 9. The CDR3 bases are TGTGCCAGCAGCCCGACTAGCGGAGGAGGGGAGACCCAGTACTTC. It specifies CASSPTSGGGETQYF. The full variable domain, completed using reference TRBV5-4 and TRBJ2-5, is ETGVTQSPTHLIKTRGQQVTLRCSSQSGHNTVSWYQQALGQGPQFIFQYYREEENGRGNFPPRFSGLQFPNYSSELNVNALELDDSALYLCASSPTSGGGETQYFGPGTRLLVL.

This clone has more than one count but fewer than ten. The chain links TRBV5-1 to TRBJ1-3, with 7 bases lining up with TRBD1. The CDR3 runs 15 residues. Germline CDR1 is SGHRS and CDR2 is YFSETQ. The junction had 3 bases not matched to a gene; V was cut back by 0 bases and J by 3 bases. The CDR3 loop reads CASSLEGAHGNTIYF. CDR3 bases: TGCGCCAGCAGCTTGGAGGGGGCGCATGGAAACACCATATATTTT.

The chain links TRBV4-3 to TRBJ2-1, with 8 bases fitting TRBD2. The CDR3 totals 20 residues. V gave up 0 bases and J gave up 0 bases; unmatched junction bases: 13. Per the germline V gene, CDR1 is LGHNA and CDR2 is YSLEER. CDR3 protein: CASSQDSGLVSESSYNEQFF. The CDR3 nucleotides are TGCGCCAGCAGCCAAGACTCGGGACTAGTAAGTGAGTCCTCCTACAATGAGCAGTTCTTC.

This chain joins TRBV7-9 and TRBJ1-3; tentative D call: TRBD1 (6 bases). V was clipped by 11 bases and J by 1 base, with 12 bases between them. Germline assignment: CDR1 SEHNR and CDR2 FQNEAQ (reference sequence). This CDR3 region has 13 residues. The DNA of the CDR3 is TGTGCCTGGGGGCAGGGATCTGGAAACACCATATATTTT. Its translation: CAWGQGSGNTIYF. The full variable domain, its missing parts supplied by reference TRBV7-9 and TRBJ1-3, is DTGVSQNPRHKITKRGQNVTFRCDPISEHNRLYWYRQTLGQGPEFLTYFQNEAQLEKSRLLSDRFSAERPKGSFSTLEIQRTEQGDSAMYLCAWGQGSGNTIYFGEGSWLTVV.

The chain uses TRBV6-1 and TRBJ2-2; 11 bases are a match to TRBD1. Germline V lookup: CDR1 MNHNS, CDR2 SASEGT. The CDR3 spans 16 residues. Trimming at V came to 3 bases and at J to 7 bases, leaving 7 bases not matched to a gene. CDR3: CASSDRDRGYGGELFF. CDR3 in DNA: TGTGCCAGCAGTGATCGGGACAGGGGGTACGGCGGGGAGCTGTTTTTT.

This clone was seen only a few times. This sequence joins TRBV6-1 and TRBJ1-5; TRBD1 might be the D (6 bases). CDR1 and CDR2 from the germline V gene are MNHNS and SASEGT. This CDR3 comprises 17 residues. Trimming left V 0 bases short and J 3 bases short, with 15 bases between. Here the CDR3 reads CASSEATRGLSNQPQHF. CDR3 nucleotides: TGTGCCAGCAGTGAAGCGACCAGGGGTCTTTCCAATCAGCCCCAGCATTTT.

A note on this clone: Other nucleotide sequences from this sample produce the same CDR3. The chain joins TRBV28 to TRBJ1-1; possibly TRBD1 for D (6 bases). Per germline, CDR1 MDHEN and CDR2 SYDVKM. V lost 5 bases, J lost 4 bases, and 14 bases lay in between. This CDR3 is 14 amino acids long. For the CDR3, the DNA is TGTGCCAGCAGTAACAGTGTCAGGGGCACTGAAGCTTTCTTT. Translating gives CASSNSVRGTEAFF.

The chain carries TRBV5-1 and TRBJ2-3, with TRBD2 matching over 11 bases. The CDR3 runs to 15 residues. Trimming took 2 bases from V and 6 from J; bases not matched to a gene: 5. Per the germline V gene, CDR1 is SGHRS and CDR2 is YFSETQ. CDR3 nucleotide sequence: TGCGCCAGCAGCTTTAGCGGGAGGGCCCTCGATACGCAGTATTTT. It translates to CASSFSGRALDTQYF.

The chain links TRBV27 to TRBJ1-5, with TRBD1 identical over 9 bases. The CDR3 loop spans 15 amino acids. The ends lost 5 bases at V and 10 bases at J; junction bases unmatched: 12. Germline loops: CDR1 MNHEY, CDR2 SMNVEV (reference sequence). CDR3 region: CASSPVDRGFGPQHF. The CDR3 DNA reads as TGTGCCAGCAGTCCTGTGGACAGGGGCTTTGGACCCCAGCATTTT.

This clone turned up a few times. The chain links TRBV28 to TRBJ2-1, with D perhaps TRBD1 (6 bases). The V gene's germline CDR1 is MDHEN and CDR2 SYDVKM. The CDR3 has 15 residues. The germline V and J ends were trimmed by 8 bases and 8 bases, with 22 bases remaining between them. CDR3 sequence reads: CASLGIGTKGDEQFF. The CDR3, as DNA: TGTGCCAGCCTTGGGATAGGCACCAAGGGGGATGAGCAGTTCTTC. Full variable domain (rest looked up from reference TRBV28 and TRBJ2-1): DVKVTQSSRYLVKRTGEKVFLECVQDMDHENMFWYRQDPGLGLRLIYFSYDVKMKEKGDIPEGYSVSREKKERFSLILESASTNQTSMYLCASLGIGTKGDEQFFGPGTRLTVL.

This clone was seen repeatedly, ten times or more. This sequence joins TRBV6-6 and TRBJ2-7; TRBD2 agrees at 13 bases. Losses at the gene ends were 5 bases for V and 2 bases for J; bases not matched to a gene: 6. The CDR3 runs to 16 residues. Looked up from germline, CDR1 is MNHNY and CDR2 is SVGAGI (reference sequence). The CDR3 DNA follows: TGTGCCAGCAGTCCTATACTAGCGGGAGGGCCCTACGAGCAGTACTTC. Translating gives CASSPILAGGPYEQYF.

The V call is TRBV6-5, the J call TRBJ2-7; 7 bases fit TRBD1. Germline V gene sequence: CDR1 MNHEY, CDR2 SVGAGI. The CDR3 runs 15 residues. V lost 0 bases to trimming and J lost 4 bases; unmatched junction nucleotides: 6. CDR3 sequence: CASSYSQTGSYEQYF. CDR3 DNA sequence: TGTGCCAGCAGTTACTCGCAGACAGGGAGTTACGAGCAGTACTTC.

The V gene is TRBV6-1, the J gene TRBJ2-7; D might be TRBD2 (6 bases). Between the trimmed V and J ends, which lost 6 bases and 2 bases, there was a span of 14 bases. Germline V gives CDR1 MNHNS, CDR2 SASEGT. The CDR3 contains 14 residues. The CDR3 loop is CASRTGTSTYEQYF. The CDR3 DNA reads TGTGCCAGCAGGACCGGGACTTCGACCTACGAGCAGTACTTC.

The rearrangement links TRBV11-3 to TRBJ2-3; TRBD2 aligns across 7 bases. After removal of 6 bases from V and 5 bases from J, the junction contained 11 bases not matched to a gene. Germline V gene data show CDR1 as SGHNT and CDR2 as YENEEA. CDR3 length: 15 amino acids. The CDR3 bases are TGTGCCAGCAGTCGGACTAGTTTGGGGGGAGATACGCAGTATTTT. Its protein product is CASSRTSLGGDTQYF.

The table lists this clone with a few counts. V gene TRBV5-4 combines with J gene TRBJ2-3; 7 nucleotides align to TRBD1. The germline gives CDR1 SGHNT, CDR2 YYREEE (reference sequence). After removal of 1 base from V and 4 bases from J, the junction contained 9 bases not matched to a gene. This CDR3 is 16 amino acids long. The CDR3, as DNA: TGTGCCAGCAGCTTGATGGCGACAGGGTACTCAGATACGCAGTATTTT. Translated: CASSLMATGYSDTQYF.

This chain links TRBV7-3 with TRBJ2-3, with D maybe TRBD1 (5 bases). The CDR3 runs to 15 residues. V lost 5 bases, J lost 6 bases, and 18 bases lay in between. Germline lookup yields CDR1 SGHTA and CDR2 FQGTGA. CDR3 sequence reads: CASSPQASTPDTQYF. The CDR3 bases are TGTGCCAGCAGCCCACAGGCGAGTACTCCCGATACGCAGTATTTT.

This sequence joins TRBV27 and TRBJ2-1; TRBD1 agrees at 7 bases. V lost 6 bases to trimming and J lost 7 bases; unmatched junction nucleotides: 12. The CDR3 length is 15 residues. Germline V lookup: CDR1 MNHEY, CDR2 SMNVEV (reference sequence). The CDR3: CASRKTGTVRNEQFF. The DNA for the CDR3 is TGTGCCAGCAGGAAAACCGGGACAGTTAGAAATGAGCAGTTCTTC.

The CDR3 reads CAAANGDTQYF. The CDR3 nucleotides read TGTGCCGCCGCAAACGGAGATACGCAGTATTTT. V and J are TRBV28 and TRBJ2-3, with D uncertain. CDR3 size: 11 residues. Germline CDR1 is MDHEN and CDR2 is SYDVKM. The ends were cut back, 11 bases at V and 5 bases at J, with 11 bases in the middle.

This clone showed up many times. CDR3 in DNA: TGTGCCAGCAGCCGGACGCGGGGGGCACTCAAGACTGAAGCTTTCTTT. Translated, it gives CASSRTRGALKTEAFF. The chain recombines TRBV5-4 with TRBJ1-1, with D perhaps matching TRBD1 (6 bases). Trimming shortened V by 4 bases and J by 5 bases, and 21 bases separated the two germline ends. Germline V gene sequence: CDR1 SGHNT, CDR2 YYREEE (reference sequence). The CDR3 contains 16 residues. Together with reference TRBV5-4 and TRBJ1-1, the CDR3 gives the full variable domain: ETGVTQSPTHLIKTRGQQVTLRCSSQSGHNTVSWYQQALGQGPQFIFQYYREEENGRGNFPPRFSGLQFPNYSSELNVNALELDDSALYLCASSRTRGALKTEAFFGQGTRLTVV.

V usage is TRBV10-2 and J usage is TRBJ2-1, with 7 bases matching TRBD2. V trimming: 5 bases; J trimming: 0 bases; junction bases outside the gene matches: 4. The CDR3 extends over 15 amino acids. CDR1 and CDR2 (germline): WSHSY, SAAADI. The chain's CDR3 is CASSPPGGSYNEQFF. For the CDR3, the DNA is TGCGCCAGCAGTCCGCCGGGGGGCTCCTACAATGAGCAGTTCTTC.

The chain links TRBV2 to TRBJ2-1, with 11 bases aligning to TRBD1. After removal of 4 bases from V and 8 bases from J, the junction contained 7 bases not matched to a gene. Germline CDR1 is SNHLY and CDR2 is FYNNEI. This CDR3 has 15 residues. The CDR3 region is CASSVSDRGLDEQFF. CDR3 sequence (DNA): TGTGCCAGCAGTGTTTCGGACAGGGGGCTCGATGAGCAGTTCTTC. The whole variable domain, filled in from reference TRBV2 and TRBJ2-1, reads EPEVTQTPSHQVTQMGQEVILRCVPISNHLYFYWYRQILGQKVEFLVSFYNNEISEKSEIFDDQFSVERPDGSNFTLKIRSTKLEDSAMYFCASSVSDRGLDEQFFGPGTRLTVL.